This TCR beta chain was documented in a study of T cell responses to AZD1222 COVID-19 vaccine. Study-level findings and limits: Seropositive at baseline were only a handful of AZD1222 recipients. Most donors were white British, females outnumbered males, and clonal diversity was possibly underestimated.

Worth noting for this clone: Its antigen remains unknown.

This CDR3 is 16 amino acids long. Trimming at V came to 0 bases and at J to 2 bases, leaving 4 bases not matched to a gene. The germline gives CDR1 MNHEY, CDR2 SVGEGT. Repertoires were generated with immunoSEQ multiplex PCR, while TCRdb's copy carries only in-frame clones and drops some. The data contain about 130,000 clones, about 90% of them seen just once; the ten biggest clones take up about 10%. The chain is built from TRBV6-2 or TRBV6-3 and TRBJ2-7; 10 bases are a match to TRBD2. The receptor was derived from an adult in good health. Source: peripheral blood, taken on day 0 of AZD1222 vaccination. The CDR3 protein is CASSYSGTSATYEQYF. CDR3 nucleotides: TGTGCCAGCAGTTACTCCGGGACTAGCGCCACCTACGAGCAGTACTTC.